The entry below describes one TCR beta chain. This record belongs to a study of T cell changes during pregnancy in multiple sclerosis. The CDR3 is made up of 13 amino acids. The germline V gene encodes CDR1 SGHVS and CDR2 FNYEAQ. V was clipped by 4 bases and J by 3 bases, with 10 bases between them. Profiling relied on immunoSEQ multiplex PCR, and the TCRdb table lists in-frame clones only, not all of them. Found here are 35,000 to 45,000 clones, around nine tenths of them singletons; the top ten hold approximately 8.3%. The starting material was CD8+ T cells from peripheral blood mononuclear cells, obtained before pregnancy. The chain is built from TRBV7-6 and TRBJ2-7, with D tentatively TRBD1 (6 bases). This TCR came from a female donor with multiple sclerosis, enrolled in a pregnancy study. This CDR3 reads CASSYREHYEQYF. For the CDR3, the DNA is TGTGCCAGCAGCTACAGGGAACACTACGAGCAGTACTTC.